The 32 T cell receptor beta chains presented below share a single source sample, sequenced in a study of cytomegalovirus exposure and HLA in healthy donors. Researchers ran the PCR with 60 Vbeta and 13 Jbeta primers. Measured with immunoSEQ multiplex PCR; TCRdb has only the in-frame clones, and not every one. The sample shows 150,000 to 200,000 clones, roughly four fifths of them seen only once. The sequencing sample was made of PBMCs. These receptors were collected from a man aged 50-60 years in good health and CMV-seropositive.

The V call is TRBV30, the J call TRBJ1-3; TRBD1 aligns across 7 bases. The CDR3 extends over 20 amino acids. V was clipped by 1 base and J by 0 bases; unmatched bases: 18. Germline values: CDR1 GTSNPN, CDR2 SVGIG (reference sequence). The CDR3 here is CAWSGDSKNTKGISGNTIYF. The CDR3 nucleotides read TGTGCCTGGAGTGGGGACAGCAAGAATACCAAAGGGATCTCTGGAAACACCATATATTTT.

The CDR3 region is CASSPTKNYNEQFF. CDR3 coding DNA: TGTGCCAGCAGCCCTACTAAAAATTACAATGAGCAGTTCTTC. This chain uses TRBV4-2 with TRBJ2-1; D is unclear. The germline gives CDR1 LGHNA, CDR2 YNFKEQ. Trimming left V 4 bases short and J 4 bases short, with 11 bases between. This CDR3 is 14 amino acids long.

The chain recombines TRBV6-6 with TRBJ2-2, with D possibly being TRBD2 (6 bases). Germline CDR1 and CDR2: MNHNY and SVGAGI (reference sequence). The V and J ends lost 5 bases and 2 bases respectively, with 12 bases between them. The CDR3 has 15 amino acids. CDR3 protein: CASSGSGANTGELFF. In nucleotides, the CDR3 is TGTGCCAGCAGTGGATCGGGAGCCAACACCGGGGAGCTGTTTTTT.

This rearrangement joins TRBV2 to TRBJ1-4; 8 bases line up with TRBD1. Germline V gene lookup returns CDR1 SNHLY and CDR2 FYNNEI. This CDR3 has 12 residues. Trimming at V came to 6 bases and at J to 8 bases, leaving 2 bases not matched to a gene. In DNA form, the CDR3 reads TGTGCCAGCAGGGACAGGGACGAAAAACTGTTTTTT. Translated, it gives CASRDRDEKLFF.

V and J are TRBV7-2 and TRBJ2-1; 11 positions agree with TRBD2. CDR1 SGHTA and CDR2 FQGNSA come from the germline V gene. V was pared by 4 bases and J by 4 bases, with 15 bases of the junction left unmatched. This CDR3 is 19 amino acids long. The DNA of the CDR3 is TGTGCCAGCAGCTCCCCGGAAAGTAGCGGGGGGGCCGGTTACAATGAGCAGTTCTTC. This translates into CASSSPESSGGAGYNEQFF.

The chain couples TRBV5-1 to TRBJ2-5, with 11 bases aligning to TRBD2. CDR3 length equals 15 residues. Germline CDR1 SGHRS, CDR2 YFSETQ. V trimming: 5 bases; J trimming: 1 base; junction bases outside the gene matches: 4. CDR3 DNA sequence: TGCGCCAGCAGGGTGGGGACTAGCGGCCAAGAGACCCAGTACTTC. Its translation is CASRVGTSGQETQYF.

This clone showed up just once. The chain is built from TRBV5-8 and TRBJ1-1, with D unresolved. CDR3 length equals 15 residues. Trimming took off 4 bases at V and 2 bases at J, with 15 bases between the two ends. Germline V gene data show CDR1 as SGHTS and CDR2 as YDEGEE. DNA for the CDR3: TGTGCCAGCAGCCCGACCAGGTTAGATAACACTGAAGCTTTCTTT. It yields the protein CASSPTRLDNTEAFF.

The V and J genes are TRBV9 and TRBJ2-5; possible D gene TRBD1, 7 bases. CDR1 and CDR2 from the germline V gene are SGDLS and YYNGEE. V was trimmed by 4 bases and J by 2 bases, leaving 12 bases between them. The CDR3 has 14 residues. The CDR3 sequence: CASSRQGGQETQYF. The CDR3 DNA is TGTGCCAGCAGCCGACAGGGAGGTCAAGAGACCCAGTACTTC.

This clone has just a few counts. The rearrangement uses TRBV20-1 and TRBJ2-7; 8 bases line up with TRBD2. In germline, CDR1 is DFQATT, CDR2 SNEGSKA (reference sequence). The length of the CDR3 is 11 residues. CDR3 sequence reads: CSGGASYEQYF. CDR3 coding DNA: TGCAGCGGGGGGGCCTCCTACGAGCAGTACTTC.

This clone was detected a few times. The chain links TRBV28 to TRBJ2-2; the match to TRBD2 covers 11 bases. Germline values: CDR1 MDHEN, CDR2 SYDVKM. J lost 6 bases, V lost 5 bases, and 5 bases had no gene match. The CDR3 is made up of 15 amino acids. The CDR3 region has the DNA TGTGCCAGCAGTCCCCCGGGACTAGCGGCCGGGGAGCTGTTTTTT. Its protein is CASSPPGLAAGELFF.

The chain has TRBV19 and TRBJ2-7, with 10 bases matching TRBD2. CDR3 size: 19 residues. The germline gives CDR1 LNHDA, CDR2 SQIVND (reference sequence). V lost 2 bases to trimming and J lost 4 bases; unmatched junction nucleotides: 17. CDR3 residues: CASSIKLAGYPTVIYEQYF. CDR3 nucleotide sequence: TGTGCCAGTAGTATAAAACTAGCGGGGTACCCAACTGTGATTTACGAGCAGTACTTC.

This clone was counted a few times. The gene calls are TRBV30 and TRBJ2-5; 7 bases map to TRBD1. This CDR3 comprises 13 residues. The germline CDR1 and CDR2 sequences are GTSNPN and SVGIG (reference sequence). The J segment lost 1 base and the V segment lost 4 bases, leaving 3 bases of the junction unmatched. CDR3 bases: TGTGCCTGGACTGGGACAGTCCAAGAGACCCAGTACTTC. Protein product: CAWTGTVQETQYF.

The CDR3 loop is CSVPGGSGGPTGELFF. The CDR3 bases are TGCAGCGTCCCCGGAGGGAGCGGGGGACCCACCGGGGAGCTGTTTTTT. V gene TRBV29-1 combines with J gene TRBJ2-2; 8 nucleotides match TRBD2. The germline V gene has CDR1 SQVTM and CDR2 ANQGSEA. After removal of 6 bases from V and 4 bases from J, the junction contained 13 bases not matched to a gene. CDR3 length: 16 amino acids.

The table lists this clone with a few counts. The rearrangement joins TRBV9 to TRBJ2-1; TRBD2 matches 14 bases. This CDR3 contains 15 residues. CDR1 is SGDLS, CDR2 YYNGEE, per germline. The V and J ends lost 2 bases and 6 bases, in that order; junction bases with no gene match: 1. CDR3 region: CASSVTSGRANEQFF. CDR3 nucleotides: TGTGCCAGCAGCGTGACTAGCGGGAGGGCCAATGAGCAGTTCTTC.

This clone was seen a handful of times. DNA for the CDR3: TGCGCCAGCGCTCTTAGCGGGAGGAACACCGGGGAGCTGTTTTTT. Amino acid sequence: CASALSGRNTGELFF. The rearrangement uses TRBV5-1 and TRBJ2-2; TRBD2 matches at 9 bases. J lost 1 base, V lost 7 bases, and 5 bases had no gene match. Germline CDR1 is SGHRS and CDR2 is YFSETQ. This CDR3 has 15 amino acids.

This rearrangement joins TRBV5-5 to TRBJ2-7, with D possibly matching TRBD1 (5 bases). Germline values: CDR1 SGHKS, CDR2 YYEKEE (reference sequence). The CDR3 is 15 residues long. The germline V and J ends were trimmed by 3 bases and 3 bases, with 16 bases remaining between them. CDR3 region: CASSSGQAIYYEQYF. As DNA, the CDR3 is TGTGCCAGCAGCTCTGGACAAGCCATTTACTACGAGCAGTACTTC.

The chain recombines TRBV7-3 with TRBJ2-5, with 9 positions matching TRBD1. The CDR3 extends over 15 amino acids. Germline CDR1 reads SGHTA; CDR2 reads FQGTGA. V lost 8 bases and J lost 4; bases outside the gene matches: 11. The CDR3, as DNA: TGTGCCAGCTGCGCGACAGGGGGTGGTCTAGAGACCCAGTACTTC. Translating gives CASCATGGGLETQYF.

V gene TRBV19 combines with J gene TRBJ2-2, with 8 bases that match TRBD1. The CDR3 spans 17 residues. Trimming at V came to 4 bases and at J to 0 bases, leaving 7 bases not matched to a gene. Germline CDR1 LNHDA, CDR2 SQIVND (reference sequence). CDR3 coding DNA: TGTGCCAGTAGTAAATTATGGGGACAGGCGAACACCGGGGAGCTGTTTTTT. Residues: CASSKLWGQANTGELFF.

The CDR3 region is CASSLDRGVATNEKLFF. The CDR3 nucleotides read TGTGCCAGCAGCCTCGACAGGGGAGTAGCAACTAATGAAAAACTGTTTTTT. The chain recombines TRBV7-9 with TRBJ1-4, with TRBD1 matching 8 bases. Looked up from germline, CDR1 is SEHNR and CDR2 is FQNEAQ (reference sequence). This CDR3 is built from 17 residues. The trim removed 5 bases at V and 0 bases at J, leaving 8 bases unmatched. The whole variable domain, remainder taken from reference TRBV7-9 and TRBJ1-4, is DTGVSQNPRHKITKRGQNVTFRCDPISEHNRLYWYRQTLGQGPEFLTYFQNEAQLEKSRLLSDRFSAERPKGSFSTLEIQRTEQGDSAMYLCASSLDRGVATNEKLFFGSGTQLSVL.

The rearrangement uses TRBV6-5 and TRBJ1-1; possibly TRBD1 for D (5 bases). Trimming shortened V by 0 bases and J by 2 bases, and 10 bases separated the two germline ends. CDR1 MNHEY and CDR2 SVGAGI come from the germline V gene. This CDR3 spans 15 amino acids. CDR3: CASSYSGLPNTEAFF. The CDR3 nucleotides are TGTGCCAGCAGTTACTCGGGACTGCCAAACACTGAAGCTTTCTTT.

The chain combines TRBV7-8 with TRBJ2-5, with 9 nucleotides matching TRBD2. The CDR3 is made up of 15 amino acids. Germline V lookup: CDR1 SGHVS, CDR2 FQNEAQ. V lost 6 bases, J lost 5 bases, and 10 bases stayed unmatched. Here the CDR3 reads CASSIAGARAETQYF. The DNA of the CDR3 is TGTGCCAGCAGTATAGCGGGGGCGAGAGCGGAGACCCAGTACTTC.

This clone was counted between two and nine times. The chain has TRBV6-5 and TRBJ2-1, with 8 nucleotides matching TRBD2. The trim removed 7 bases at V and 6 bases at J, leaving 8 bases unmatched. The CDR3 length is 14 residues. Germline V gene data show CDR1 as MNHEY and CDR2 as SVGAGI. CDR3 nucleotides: TGTGCCAGCACCTTCACTAGCGGCCGCAATGAGCAGTTCTTC. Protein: CASTFTSGRNEQFF.

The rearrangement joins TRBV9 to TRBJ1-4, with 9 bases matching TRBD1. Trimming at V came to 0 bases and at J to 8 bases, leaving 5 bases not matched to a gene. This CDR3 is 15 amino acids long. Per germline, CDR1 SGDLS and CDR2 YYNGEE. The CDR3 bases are TGTGCCAGCAGCGTAGAGAGGACAGGGGTAGAAAAACTGTTTTTT. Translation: CASSVERTGVEKLFF.

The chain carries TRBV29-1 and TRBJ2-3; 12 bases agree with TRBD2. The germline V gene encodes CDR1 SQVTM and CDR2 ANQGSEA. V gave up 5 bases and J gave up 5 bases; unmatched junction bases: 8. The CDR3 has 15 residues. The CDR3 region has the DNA TGCAGCGTTAACCTAGCGGGGGGGCTTCTAGATACGCAGTATTTT. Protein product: CSVNLAGGLLDTQYF.

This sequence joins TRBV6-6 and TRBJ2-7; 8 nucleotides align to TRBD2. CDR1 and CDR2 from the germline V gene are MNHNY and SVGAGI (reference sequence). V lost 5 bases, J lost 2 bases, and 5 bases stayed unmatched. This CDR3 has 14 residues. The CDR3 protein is CASSRSGGAYEQYF. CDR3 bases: TGTGCCAGCAGTAGGTCGGGGGGGGCCTACGAGCAGTACTTC.

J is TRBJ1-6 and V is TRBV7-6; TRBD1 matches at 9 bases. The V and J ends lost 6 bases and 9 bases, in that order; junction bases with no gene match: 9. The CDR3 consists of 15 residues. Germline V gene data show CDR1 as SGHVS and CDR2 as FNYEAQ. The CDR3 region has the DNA TGTGCCAGCAGGCTTGACAGGGGGGAATCTTCACCCCTCCACTTT. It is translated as CASRLDRGESSPLHF.

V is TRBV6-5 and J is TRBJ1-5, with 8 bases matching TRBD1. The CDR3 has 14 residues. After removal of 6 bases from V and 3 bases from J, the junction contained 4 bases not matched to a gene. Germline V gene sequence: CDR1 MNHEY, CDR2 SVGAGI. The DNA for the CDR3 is TGTGCCAGCAGCAGGGGGCTGGCCAATCAGCCCCAGCATTTT. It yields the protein CASSRGLANQPQHF.

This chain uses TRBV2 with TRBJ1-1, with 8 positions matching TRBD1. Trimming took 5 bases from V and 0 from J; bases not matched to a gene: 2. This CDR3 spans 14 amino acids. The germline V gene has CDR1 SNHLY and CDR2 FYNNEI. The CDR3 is CASSRTGMNTEAFF. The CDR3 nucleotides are TGTGCCAGCAGTCGGACAGGGATGAACACTGAAGCTTTCTTT.

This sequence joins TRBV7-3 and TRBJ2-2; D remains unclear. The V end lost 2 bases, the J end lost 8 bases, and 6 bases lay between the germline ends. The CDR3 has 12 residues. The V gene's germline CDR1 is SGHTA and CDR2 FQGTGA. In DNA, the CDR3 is TGTGCCAGCAGCTTAGGAGCAGGGGAGCTGTTTTTT. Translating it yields CASSLGAGELFF.

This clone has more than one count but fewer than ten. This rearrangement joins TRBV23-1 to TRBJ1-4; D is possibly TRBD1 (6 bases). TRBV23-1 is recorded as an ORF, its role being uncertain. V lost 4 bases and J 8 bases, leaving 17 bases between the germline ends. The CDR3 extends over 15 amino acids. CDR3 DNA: TGCGCCAGCAGTCCTCCGGGACAAGAGGAGGAAAAACTGTTTTTT. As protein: CASSPPGQEEEKLFF.

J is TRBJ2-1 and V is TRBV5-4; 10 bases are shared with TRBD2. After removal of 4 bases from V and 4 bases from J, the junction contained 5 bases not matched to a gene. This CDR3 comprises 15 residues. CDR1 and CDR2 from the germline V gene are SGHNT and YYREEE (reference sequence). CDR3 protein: CASSLGTSAYNEQFF. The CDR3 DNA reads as TGTGCCAGCAGCCTCGGGACTAGCGCTTACAATGAGCAGTTCTTC. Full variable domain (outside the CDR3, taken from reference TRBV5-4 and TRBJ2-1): ETGVTQSPTHLIKTRGQQVTLRCSSQSGHNTVSWYQQALGQGPQFIFQYYREEENGRGNFPPRFSGLQFPNYSSELNVNALELDDSALYLCASSLGTSAYNEQFFGPGTRLTVL.

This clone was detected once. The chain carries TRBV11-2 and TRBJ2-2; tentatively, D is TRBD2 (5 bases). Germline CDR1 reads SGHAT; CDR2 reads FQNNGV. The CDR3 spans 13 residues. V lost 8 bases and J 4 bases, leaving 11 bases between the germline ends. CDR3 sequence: CASVTGSTGELFF. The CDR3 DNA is TGTGCCAGCGTTACGGGGAGCACCGGGGAGCTGTTTTTT.